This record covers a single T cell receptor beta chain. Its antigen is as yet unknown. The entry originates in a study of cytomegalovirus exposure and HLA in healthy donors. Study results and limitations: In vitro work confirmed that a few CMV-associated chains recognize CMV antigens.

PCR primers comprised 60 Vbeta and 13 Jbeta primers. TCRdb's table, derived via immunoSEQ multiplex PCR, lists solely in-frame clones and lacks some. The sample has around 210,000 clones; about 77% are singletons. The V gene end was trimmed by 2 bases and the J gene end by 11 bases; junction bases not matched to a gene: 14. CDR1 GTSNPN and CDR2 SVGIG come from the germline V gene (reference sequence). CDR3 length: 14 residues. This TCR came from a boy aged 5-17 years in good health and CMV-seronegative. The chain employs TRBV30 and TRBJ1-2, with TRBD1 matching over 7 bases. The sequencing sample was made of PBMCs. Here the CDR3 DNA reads TGTGCCTGGAGTATCTCCCGGGACAGCCCTCGGTACACCTTC. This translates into CAWSISRDSPRYTF.